Below are 26 T cell receptor beta chains sequenced from a single sample in a study of blood T cell repertoires in COVID-19 (TCRdb year 2020). Libraries came from the immunoSEQ multiplex PCR assay. As stored in TCRdb, this immuneACCESS dataset retains in-frame rearrangements with V and J assigned. A fraction of the clones does not appear; measured against another copy, unresolved V genes explain less than half of the discrepancy, and the remainder lacks a known reason. In this sample the table shows about 37,000 clones, around 84% of which occur a single time. The ten most abundant clones make up roughly two thirds of the sample. Source material: peripheral blood. The receptors here all came from a man in his 70s with acute or convalescent COVID-19.

This chain connects TRBV19 to TRBJ1-2; D remains unclear. CDR1 LNHDA and CDR2 SQIVND come from the germline V gene (reference sequence). Trimming took 6 bases from V and 8 from J, leaving 22 bases between them. CDR3 size: 15 residues. The CDR3 sequence is CASSIGTRGVEGYTF. CDR3 DNA: TGTGCCAGTAGCATCGGTACTCGGGGAGTCGAGGGCTACACCTTC.

This clone has just one count. The chain employs TRBV7-2 and TRBJ2-7; 7 positions match TRBD1. V lost 1 base to trimming and J lost 2 bases; unmatched junction nucleotides: 2. The CDR3 is made up of 14 amino acids. Germline loops: CDR1 SGHTA, CDR2 FQGNSA. CDR3 sequence reads: CASSLEGGPYEQYF. The CDR3 bases are TGTGCCAGCAGCTTAGAAGGGGGCCCCTACGAGCAGTACTTC.

The rearrangement uses TRBV18 and TRBJ1-4; no reliable D call. V shed 0 bases and J shed 0 bases, with 5 bases lying between them. The CDR3 covers 15 residues. Germline V gene data show CDR1 as KGHSH and CDR2 as LQKENI. CDR3 loop: CASSPPFTTNEKLFF. CDR3 bases: TGTGCCAGCTCACCACCTTTCACAACTAATGAAAAACTGTTTTTT.

This chain connects TRBV18 to TRBJ1-1; no firm D call. The length of the CDR3 is 16 residues. CDR1 is KGHSH, CDR2 LQKENI, per germline. V lost 5 bases to trimming and J lost 0 bases, with 16 bases between them. CDR3 sequence reads: CASSSRQASMNTEAFF. The CDR3 bases are TGTGCCAGCTCAAGTCGGCAGGCCAGTATGAACACTGAAGCTTTCTTT.

V gene TRBV5-6 combines with J gene TRBJ1-5, with 8 bases fitting TRBD1. J lost 4 bases, V lost 0 bases, and 6 bases had no gene match. The CDR3 is 16 residues long. Germline V gives CDR1 SGHDT, CDR2 YYEEEE. This chain's CDR3 is CASSLGQGAFNQPQHF. The CDR3 DNA sequence: TGTGCCAGCAGCTTGGGTCAGGGGGCTTTTAATCAGCCCCAGCATTTT.

This clone was seen a handful of times. The chain couples TRBV4-2 to TRBJ2-7, with 8 bases matching TRBD2. Germline V gene lookup returns CDR1 LGHNA and CDR2 YNFKEQ. The CDR3 is made up of 16 amino acids. V shed 0 bases, J shed 2 bases, and the junction held 6 bases outside the gene matches. The CDR3 here is CASSQERSGGTYEQYF. CDR3 nucleotides: TGTGCCAGCAGCCAAGAACGAAGCGGGGGAACCTACGAGCAGTACTTC.

This sequence joins TRBV6-5 and TRBJ2-7; the match to TRBD1 covers 7 bases. The CDR3 length is 12 residues. Germline V gene sequence: CDR1 MNHEY, CDR2 SVGAGI. The V and J ends lost 5 bases and 5 bases, in that order; junction bases with no gene match: 3. CDR3 sequence: CASSRQGNEQYF. The CDR3 nucleotides read TGTGCCAGCAGTCGACAGGGAAACGAGCAGTACTTC.

The chain links TRBV11-2 to TRBJ1-2, with D uncertain. Germline V lookup: CDR1 SGHAT, CDR2 FQNNGV. V was cut by 7 bases and J by 8 bases, with 17 bases left in between. This CDR3 has 13 residues. The CDR3 sequence is CASTPRAGSGYTF. In nucleotides, the CDR3 is TGTGCCAGCACCCCGAGGGCAGGAAGCGGCTACACCTTC.

CDR3 DNA sequence: TGTGCCAGCAGCCCCGGGACAGGGGACACTGAAGCTTTCTTT. Translating gives CASSPGTGDTEAFF. J is TRBJ1-1 and V is TRBV5-8, with 10 bases fitting TRBD1. The J segment lost 3 bases and the V segment lost 4 bases, leaving 3 bases of the junction unmatched. There are 14 residues in the CDR3. Germline-derived CDR1 and CDR2 are SGHTS and YDEGEE.

To note about this clone: Distinct nucleotide sequences in the sample also encode this CDR3. The chain carries TRBV7-9 and TRBJ2-3; the D gene is possibly TRBD2 (5 bases). The germline V and J ends were trimmed by 6 bases and 5 bases, with 15 bases remaining between them. Germline V lookup: CDR1 SEHNR, CDR2 FQNEAQ (reference sequence). CDR3 size: 14 residues. The CDR3: CASRHSGRQDTQYF. Here the CDR3 DNA reads TGTGCCAGCAGGCATAGTGGGAGACAAGATACGCAGTATTTT.

This clone was observed a few times. The V and J genes are TRBV2 and TRBJ2-7; D may be TRBD1 (6 bases). The CDR3 has 12 amino acids. V dropped 4 bases and J dropped 4 bases, with 8 bases sitting between them. Germline V lookup: CDR1 SNHLY, CDR2 FYNNEI. The CDR3 region is CASSVQGYEQYF. The CDR3 bases are TGTGCCAGCAGTGTCCAGGGGTACGAGCAGTACTTC.

The rearrangement uses TRBV5-6 and TRBJ2-7, with D possibly TRBD2 on 6 matching bases. This CDR3 comprises 14 residues. From germline, CDR1 is SGHDT and CDR2 YYEEEE. Trimming removed 7 bases from V and 7 bases from J, with 21 bases in between. This CDR3 reads CASLIRRDAPEQYF. As DNA, the CDR3 is TGTGCCAGCCTTATCAGGAGGGACGCCCCGGAGCAGTACTTC.

CDR3 sequence (DNA): TGTGCCAGCAGACTGGACATCGCCTACAATGAGCAGTTCTTC. Translation gives CASRLDIAYNEQFF. This chain connects TRBV5-5 to TRBJ2-1; possible D gene TRBD1, 5 bases. Germline CDR1 reads SGHKS; CDR2 reads YYEKEE (reference sequence). The CDR3 sequence is 14 residues long. V was cut by 5 bases and J by 2 bases, with 11 bases left in between.

The J gene is TRBJ2-3, the V gene TRBV11-3; weak D call: TRBD2 (7 bases). The germline V gene has CDR1 SGHNT and CDR2 YENEEA. V was trimmed by 4 bases and J by 8 bases, leaving 19 bases between them. The CDR3 runs 15 residues. The DNA for the CDR3 is TGTGCCAGCAGCTCCAGGGGAGGCGGGGGAAGTACGCAGTATTTT. Translated, it gives CASSSRGGGGSTQYF.

This clone was counted only a few times. The chain combines TRBV7-9 with TRBJ2-7; the D gene is possibly TRBD1 (6 bases). Trimming shortened V by 6 bases and J by 0 bases, and 18 bases separated the two germline ends. The CDR3 runs to 16 residues. Per germline, CDR1 SEHNR and CDR2 FQNEAQ (reference sequence). The CDR3 DNA is TGTGCCAGCAGTCCGCCAGGGACAAAGAGCTCCTACGAGCAGTACTTC. Protein product: CASSPPGTKSSYEQYF.

The J gene is TRBJ2-5, the V gene TRBV5-6; the D gene is possibly TRBD1 (6 bases). There are 15 residues in the CDR3. Germline CDR1 is SGHDT and CDR2 is YYEEEE. V lost 4 bases and J 5 bases, leaving 18 bases between the germline ends. CDR3 in amino acids: CASSTYRERGETQYF. DNA of the CDR3: TGTGCCAGCAGCACGTACAGGGAGCGTGGTGAGACCCAGTACTTC.

V is TRBV3-1 (or the pseudogene TRBV3-2) and J is TRBJ1-5, with a possible D match to TRBD1 (6 bases). V gave up 3 bases and J gave up 5 bases, with 11 bases separating them. The CDR3 spans 14 residues. Germline lookup yields CDR1 LGHDT and CDR2 YNNKEL (reference sequence). The CDR3 bases are TGTGCCAGCAGCCAGGAGGGGGGGTATCAGCCCCAGCATTTT. This encodes CASSQEGGYQPQHF.

This chain joins TRBV4-1 and TRBJ2-5; D remains ambiguous. V lost 0 bases to trimming and J lost 0 bases, with 8 bases between them. Germline CDR1 is MGHRA and CDR2 is YSYEKL. The CDR3 sequence is 15 residues long. The CDR3 DNA reads TGCGCCAGCAGCCAAGATATAACAAACCAAGAGACCCAGTACTTC. Its protein is CASSQDITNQETQYF.

The chain recombines TRBV5-4 with TRBJ2-3; 7 positions match TRBD2. The V gene's germline CDR1 is SGHNT and CDR2 YYREEE (reference sequence). Trimming cost V 4 bases and J 1 base; bases outside gene matches: 3. There are 14 residues in the CDR3. CDR3 nucleotides: TGTGCCAGCAGCACCAGCGGGGGCACAGATACGCAGTATTTT. Protein: CASSTSGGTDTQYF.

The J gene is TRBJ2-7, the V gene TRBV28, with TRBD2 matching over 7 bases. The CDR3 length is 15 residues. The V segment lost 7 bases and the J segment 1 base; nucleotides outside the gene matches: 10. The germline V gene encodes CDR1 MDHEN and CDR2 SYDVKM. The CDR3 spells CASNGRDYLSYEQYF. The CDR3, as DNA: TGTGCCAGCAACGGACGGGACTACCTATCCTACGAGCAGTACTTC.

The chain carries TRBV6-6 and TRBJ2-3; TRBD2 matches at 9 bases. CDR3 length: 15 amino acids. V was pared by 7 bases and J by 4 bases, with 9 bases of the junction left unmatched. Germline V CDR1 and CDR2: MNHNY, SVGAGI (reference sequence). In nucleotides, the CDR3 is TGTGCCAGCACCTCAGGCGCTAGCGGGGCAGATACGCAGTATTTT. Translation: CASTSGASGADTQYF.

The J gene is TRBJ2-3, the V gene TRBV6-1; 11 bases map to TRBD1. The CDR3 totals 14 residues. Looked up from germline, CDR1 is MNHNS and CDR2 is SASEGT. The V gene end was trimmed by 3 bases and the J gene end by 7 bases; junction bases not matched to a gene: 3. This CDR3 reads CASSEGQGVYTQYF. CDR3 DNA sequence: TGTGCCAGCAGTGAGGGACAGGGGGTTTATACGCAGTATTTT.

The chain uses TRBV5-1 and TRBJ1-2; D possibly corresponds to TRBD1 (5 bases). Between the trimmed V and J ends, which lost 0 bases and 6 bases, there was a span of 15 bases. CDR1 SGHRS and CDR2 YFSETQ come from the germline V gene. The CDR3 sequence is 15 residues long. The CDR3: CASSLAAGTLHGYTF. DNA of the CDR3: TGCGCCAGCAGCTTGGCCGCAGGGACTCTGCATGGCTACACCTTC.

V usage is TRBV29-1 and J usage is TRBJ2-2; 13 bases fit TRBD2. There are 16 residues in the CDR3. Trimming removed 6 bases from V and 4 bases from J; junction bases left unmatched: 8. CDR1 SQVTM and CDR2 ANQGSEA come from the germline V gene. The CDR3 sequence: CSVNGLAGVGTGELFF. CDR3 bases: TGCAGCGTGAACGGACTAGCGGGAGTTGGCACCGGGGAGCTGTTTTTT.

CDR3 in amino acids: CASSSQRKRNREQYF. The CDR3 nucleotides read TGTGCCAGCAGCTCCCAGCGGAAGAGAAATCGCGAGCAGTACTTC. The chain has TRBV13 and TRBJ2-7, with D possibly TRBD2 on 5 matching bases. The CDR3 runs 15 residues. Germline V CDR1 and CDR2: PRHDT, FYEKMQ (reference sequence). V was shortened by 4 bases and J by 6 bases, with 19 bases between the two germline ends.

The CDR3: CASSEQGGSYSGNTIYF. CDR3 coding DNA: TGTGCCAGCAGTGAACAGGGAGGCAGCTACTCTGGAAACACCATATATTTT. This chain joins TRBV2 and TRBJ1-3, with D possibly TRBD1 on 5 matching bases. The V end was cut by 2 bases, the J end by 0 bases, with 14 bases between. This CDR3 has 17 residues. Germline CDR1 is SNHLY and CDR2 is FYNNEI.